This T cell receptor beta chain is drawn from a study of identical twins. TCRdb fed the 5' RACE reads into MiXCR, producing one record per CDR3 protein. The sample lists 450,000 or so distinct CDR3 sequences; 13% to 15% were seen once. The CDR3 covers 14 residues. Germline CDR1 and CDR2: SGHRS and YFSETQ. This clonotype was observed at least ten times. Its antigen is not known. One junction end disagrees with the germline gene, perhaps due to a read error. Regarding the study as a whole: Alpha sequences that were out-of-frame and twin-shared showed an excess of low generation probability.

In addition, the sample was reused for a study of yellow fever vaccine responses in identical twins.

The receptor was derived from a woman aged 18-29 years in good health. Sequenced input: CD4+ T cells sorted from blood. This chain links TRBV5-1 with TRBJ2-5; 9 bases map to TRBD2. The CDR3 region has the DNA TGTGCCAGCAGCTTAGCGGGAGTGCAAGAGACCCAGTACTTC. Residues: CASSLAGVQETQYF.